The clone carrying this T cell receptor (beta chain) has just a few counts. Its antigen is still unknown. The data originate from a study of identical twins. Germline CDR1 reads ENHRY; CDR2 reads SYGVKD. The length of the CDR3 is 15 residues. The ends lost 11 bases at V and 4 bases at J; junction bases unmatched: 8. Donors uniformly comprised healthy Caucasians. Whole-study findings and limits: Partial confounding of zero-insertion analyses by invariant MAIT and iNKT cells was possible. Weaker excess sharing between twins was seen in beta out-of-frame sequences.

A universal primer site was created by template switching, with the cDNA bearing unique molecular identifiers. TCRdb reprocessed the 5' RACE reads via MiXCR and lists one record per CDR3 protein. The sample contains 450,000 or so distinct CDR3 sequences, roughly an eighth of which appear only once. Separately, the same data were catalogued under a study of yellow fever vaccine responses in identical twins.

This sequence originates from a woman aged 18 to 35 in good health. Sequenced sample: CD4+ T cells sorted from blood. This chain joins TRBV10-3 and TRBJ2-3; 14 positions agree with TRBD2. The CDR3 is CAVLPGLAGADTQYF. Here the CDR3 DNA reads TGTGCCGTATTACCGGGACTAGCGGGAGCAGATACGCAGTATTTT.